Listed here are 11 T cell receptor beta chains from one sample, sequenced in a study of T cells in Graves' hyperthyroidism and ophthalmopathy. Amplified TCR beta CDR3 regions came from RNA transcripts. Initially, a first-round RT-PCR of the TCR CDR3 employed the HTBI primer set. MiXCR was run by TCRdb on the multiplex PCR reads, yielding one entry per CDR3 protein. Among around 350,000 distinct CDR3 sequences, about 18% were seen once, and the ten largest hold 3% to 4%. The material sequenced was blood. Source of these receptors: a woman between 18 and 29 years old with Graves' hyperthyroidism.

This clonotype was recorded at least ten times. The V and J genes are TRBV6-5 and TRBJ1-1, with D maybe TRBD1 (6 bases). CDR3 length: 16 residues. CDR1 and CDR2 (germline): MNHEY, SVGAGI. The V and J ends lost 5 bases and 3 bases respectively, with 19 bases between them. The CDR3 reads CASSHPWGRRDTEAFF. The DNA for the CDR3 is TGTGCCAGCAGTCACCCTTGGGGGCGACGGGACACTGAAGCTTTCTTT.

This chain links TRBV3-1 with TRBJ1-1; unclear D gene. The CDR3 runs to 12 residues. Germline CDR1 reads LGHDT; CDR2 reads YNNKEL (reference sequence). Trimming cost V 0 bases and J 11 bases, with 10 bases left between them. CDR3 in amino acids: CASSQDKGWAFF. The DNA for the CDR3 is TGTGCCAGCAGCCAAGATAAGGGCTGGGCTTTCTTT.

CDR3 in amino acids: CASGGQARWETQYF. The DNA of the CDR3 is TGTGCCAGCGGGGGACAGGCCAGGTGGGAGACCCAGTACTTC. V is TRBV7-9 and J is TRBJ2-5; TRBD1 matches 8 bases. The CDR3 totals 14 residues. The germline gives CDR1 SEHNR, CDR2 FQNEAQ (reference sequence). Unmatched junction bases numbered 10, after V lost 8 bases and J lost 5 bases.

This clonotype was picked up many times. CDR3 protein: CASSSRTGATTEAFF. CDR3 nucleotides: TGTGCCAGCAGCTCGAGGACAGGGGCCACCACTGAAGCTTTCTTT. The chain links TRBV27 to TRBJ1-1, with TRBD1 matching 9 bases. Looked up from germline, CDR1 is MNHEY and CDR2 is SMNVEV (reference sequence). With 6 bases clipped from V and 4 bases from J, the junction kept 9 bases outside the gene matches. This CDR3 comprises 15 residues.

This clonotype occurred many times. The chain uses TRBV12-3 or TRBV12-4 and TRBJ2-7; 7 nucleotides line up with TRBD1. This CDR3 has 14 residues. With V trimmed by 3 bases and J by 3 bases, 5 bases remained unmatched. In nucleotides, the CDR3 is TGTGCCAGCAGTTTCGACAGGGAAAGCTACGAGCAGTACTTC. This gives the protein CASSFDRESYEQYF.

The rearrangement uses TRBV27 and TRBJ2-2, with D unclear. Germline CDR1 MNHEY, CDR2 SMNVEV (reference sequence). V lost 2 bases to trimming and J lost 9 bases, with 13 bases between them. CDR3 size: 14 residues. CDR3 sequence reads: CASSLNRVGRELFF. CDR3 nucleotides: TGTGCCAGCAGTTTAAATAGGGTGGGCCGGGAGCTGTTTTTT.

This clonotype was seen many times. The chain links TRBV3-1 to TRBJ2-7; D may correspond to TRBD1 or TRBD2 (5 bases each). The CDR3 sequence is 12 residues long. Trimming cost V 4 bases and J 10 bases, with 14 bases left between them. From germline, CDR1 is LGHDT and CDR2 YNNKEL (reference sequence). The CDR3 region has the DNA TGTGCCAGCAGCCGGACAAGGGACGTTCAGTACTTC. This sequence encodes CASSRTRDVQYF.

The chain uses TRBV7-2 and TRBJ2-7; 15 nucleotides match TRBD2. V lost 5 bases, J lost 4 bases, and 3 bases stayed unmatched. There are 15 residues in the CDR3. CDR1 is SGHTA and CDR2 is FQGNSA in the germline V gene. CDR3 bases: TGTGCCAGCAGCCAGGGACTAGCGGGAGGTTACGAGCAGTACTTC. It is translated as CASSQGLAGGYEQYF. The entire variable domain, with the rest obtained from reference TRBV7-2 and TRBJ2-7, is as follows: GAGVSQSPSNKVTEKGKDVELRCDPISGHTALYWYRQSLGQGLEFLIYFQGNSAPDKSGLPSDRFSAERTGGSVSTLTIQRTQQEDSAVYLCASSQGLAGGYEQYFGPGTRLTVT.

This clonotype has a count of ten or more. The CDR3 coding sequence is TGTGCCAGCAGTATACAACCCAGGGCTGGCTACACCTTC. It codes for CASSIQPRAGYTF. This chain links TRBV6-5 with TRBJ1-2; D possibly corresponds to TRBD1 (5 bases). Germline CDR1 reads MNHEY; CDR2 reads SVGAGI. V was clipped by 5 bases and J by 7 bases, with 14 bases between them. The CDR3 is 13 amino acids.

This clonotype came up many times. V and J are TRBV4-1 and TRBJ1-5, with 7 bases matching TRBD1. The CDR3 has 17 residues. CDR1 and CDR2 from the germline V gene are MGHRA and YSYEKL. The ends lost 1 base at V and 4 bases at J; junction bases unmatched: 10. This CDR3 is CASSQGTMTGRNQPQHF. The CDR3 DNA follows: TGCGCCAGCAGCCAAGGTACGATGACAGGGAGGAATCAGCCCCAGCATTTT.

Ten or more counts support this clonotype. This chain connects TRBV6-1 to TRBJ1-6; 11 bases fit TRBD1. CDR3 length: 16 residues. The germline V gene encodes CDR1 MNHNS and CDR2 SASEGT. V dropped 0 bases and J dropped 12; count of bases not matched to a gene: 7. The CDR3 region is CASSEADGTGGGPLHF. The DNA of the CDR3 is TGTGCCAGCAGTGAAGCGGATGGGACAGGGGGTGGACCCCTCCACTTT.